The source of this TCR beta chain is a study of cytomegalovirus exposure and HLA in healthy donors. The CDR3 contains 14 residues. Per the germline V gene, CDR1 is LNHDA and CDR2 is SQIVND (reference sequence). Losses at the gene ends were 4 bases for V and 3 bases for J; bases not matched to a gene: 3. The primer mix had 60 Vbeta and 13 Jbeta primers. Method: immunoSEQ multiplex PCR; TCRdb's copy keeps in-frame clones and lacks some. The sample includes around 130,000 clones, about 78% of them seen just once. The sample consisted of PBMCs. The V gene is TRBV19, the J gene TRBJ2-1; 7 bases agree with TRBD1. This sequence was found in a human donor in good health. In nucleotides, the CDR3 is TGTGCCAGTAGTAGAGGGGGCGGCTACAATGAGCAGTTCTTC. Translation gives CASSRGGGYNEQFF.